The present T cell receptor (beta chain) was sequenced within a study of cytomegalovirus exposure and HLA in healthy donors. The study, taken as a whole, reports: The study found most TCR sequences rare, yet found some public TCRs in many donors.

To note about this clone: Its antigen is unidentified.

Trimming left V 2 bases short and J 0 bases short, with 6 bases between. CDR1 and CDR2 (germline): MNHEY, SMNVEV (reference sequence). CDR3 length equals 14 residues. Vbeta (60) and Jbeta (13) primers were used in the PCR. TCRdb's copy holds only in-frame clones and misses some; the assay was immunoSEQ multiplex PCR. The data show 90,000 to 150,000 clones, with approximately 78% seen just once and around 2% held by the top ten. The sample taken for sequencing was PBMCs. This clonotype originated in a man aged 35-49 years in good health and CMV-seronegative. The chain joins TRBV27 to TRBJ2-3, with a tentative D call TRBD2 (5 bases). CDR3 coding DNA: TGTGCCAGCAGTTTAAGCGGCAGCACAGATACGCAGTATTTT. This translates into CASSLSGSTDTQYF.